Presented here are 22 T cell receptor beta chains from one specimen sequenced in a study of blood T cell repertoires in COVID-19. TCRdb's table, derived via immunoSEQ multiplex PCR, lists solely in-frame clones and lacks some. The data hold fewer than 200,000 clones, with around 90% observed a single time. Sequencing was performed on peripheral blood. Receptor source: a man younger than 35 with COVID-19, enrolled during active disease.

The CDR3: CASSPTAPGTGELFF. In nucleotides, the CDR3 is TGTGCCAGCTCACCGACGGCCCCGGGGACCGGGGAGCTGTTTTTT. The V gene is TRBV18, the J gene TRBJ2-2, with a tentative D call TRBD2 (5 bases). The ends were cut back, 3 bases at V and 5 bases at J, with 13 bases in the middle. The CDR3 covers 15 residues. CDR1 is KGHSH and CDR2 is LQKENI in the germline V gene.

This chain links TRBV6-6 with TRBJ2-7, with D perhaps matching TRBD1 (6 bases). Germline V gene lookup returns CDR1 MNHNY and CDR2 SVGAGI (reference sequence). V lost 0 bases and J lost 3, with 15 bases in between. CDR3 length: 16 residues. The CDR3 DNA sequence: TGTGCCAGCAGTTACTCATTCTCGGAACAGGGCTACGAGCAGTACTTC. Its translation: CASSYSFSEQGYEQYF.

The genes are TRBV6-2 or TRBV6-3 and TRBJ2-3; TRBD2 is a possible D gene (6 bases). The V and J ends lost 3 bases and 0 bases respectively, with 19 bases between them. Germline assignment: CDR1 MNHEY and CDR2 SVGEGT. The CDR3 sequence is 18 residues long. Here the CDR3 reads CASSYSSGLLASTDTQYF. The DNA of the CDR3 is TGTGCCAGCAGTTATTCGTCGGGTTTACTAGCCAGCACAGATACGCAGTATTTT.

The chain combines TRBV19 with TRBJ2-7, with D possibly matching TRBD1 (5 bases). CDR3 length equals 15 residues. V dropped 3 bases and J dropped 2 bases, with 14 bases sitting between them. CDR1 and CDR2 from the germline V gene are LNHDA and SQIVND (reference sequence). CDR3 nucleotides: TGTGCCAGTAGTATCGCTACAGGAGAGACCTACGAGCAGTACTTC. Protein: CASSIATGETYEQYF.

This chain connects TRBV7-2 to TRBJ1-5; the D gene is possibly TRBD1 (5 bases). CDR1 SGHTA and CDR2 FQGNSA come from the germline V gene. Trimming shortened V by 1 base and J by 6 bases, and 13 bases separated the two germline ends. The CDR3 runs to 15 residues. The CDR3 here is CASSLDGTGGQPQHF. DNA of the CDR3: TGTGCCAGCAGCTTAGACGGGACTGGGGGTCAGCCCCAGCATTTT.

The chain couples TRBV5-1 to TRBJ2-2, with 12 bases identical to TRBD1. Per germline, CDR1 SGHRS and CDR2 YFSETQ. CDR3 size: 16 residues. Trimming removed 4 bases from V and 6 bases from J; junction bases left unmatched: 7. CDR3 residues: CASSVGDRGPPGELFF. The DNA of the CDR3 is TGCGCCAGCAGCGTAGGGGACAGGGGGCCCCCCGGGGAGCTGTTTTTT.

This sequence joins TRBV2 and TRBJ1-5; 7 bases map to TRBD1. The CDR3 runs to 16 residues. Germline CDR1 is SNHLY and CDR2 is FYNNEI. The ends lost 3 bases at V and 2 bases at J; junction bases unmatched: 7. The CDR3 here is CASSERRTGGNQPQHF. The DNA for the CDR3 is TGTGCCAGCAGTGAGAGGCGTACAGGGGGCAATCAGCCCCAGCATTTT.

V is TRBV9 and J is TRBJ1-2; no clear D. The CDR3 has 11 residues. Trimming took off 7 bases at V and 4 bases at J, with 8 bases between the two ends. Germline values: CDR1 SGDLS, CDR2 YYNGEE. This CDR3 is CASQSVYGYTF. The CDR3 region has the DNA TGTGCCAGCCAGTCCGTCTATGGCTACACCTTC.

This clone is a singleton in its sample. The rearrangement uses TRBV18 and TRBJ1-3, with D perhaps TRBD1 (6 bases). V was shortened by 5 bases and J by 2 bases, with 13 bases between the two germline ends. Germline V gene sequence: CDR1 KGHSH, CDR2 LQKENI. This CDR3 comprises 15 residues. CDR3 sequence: CASSSSGVTGNTIYF. DNA of the CDR3: TGTGCCAGCTCATCATCAGGGGTAACTGGAAACACCATATATTTT.

This chain joins TRBV21-1 and TRBJ1-1; the listed D gene, TRBD1, was not tested against the DNA. TRBV21-1 is noted as a pseudogene. This CDR3 is built from 17 residues. The CDR3 sequence is CASSKALGLTPNTEAFF. The CDR3 coding sequence is TGTGCCAGCAGCAAAGCGCTGGGGCTGACTCCGAACACTGAAGCTTTCTTT.

This sequence joins TRBV24-1 and TRBJ2-7; 8 positions agree with TRBD1. V lost 5 bases, J lost 6 bases, and 8 bases stayed unmatched. Germline values: CDR1 KGHDR, CDR2 SFDVKD. This CDR3 region has 14 residues. The DNA for the CDR3 is TGTGCCACCAGTGGAGGGACAGGAACAAGCGAGCAGTACTTC. Amino acids: CATSGGTGTSEQYF.

V usage is TRBV30 and J usage is TRBJ1-5; D perhaps matches TRBD1 (5 bases). CDR1 is GTSNPN, CDR2 SVGIG, per germline (reference sequence). Trimming took off 3 bases at V and 3 bases at J, with 21 bases between the two ends. The CDR3 has 17 amino acids. The CDR3 DNA sequence: TGTGCCTGGAGCACCGACAGATCCCATCCCGCCAATCAGCCCCAGCATTTT. Amino acid sequence: CAWSTDRSHPANQPQHF.

This clone was observed once. This chain links TRBV14 with TRBJ2-3; 8 bases agree with TRBD1. This CDR3 has 15 amino acids. V dropped 3 bases and J dropped 4; count of bases not matched to a gene: 6. Germline loops: CDR1 SGHDN, CDR2 FVKESK. The CDR3 spells CASSHDRGGADTQYF. The CDR3 bases are TGTGCCAGCAGCCATGACAGGGGTGGGGCAGATACGCAGTATTTT.

This sequence joins TRBV6-5 and TRBJ2-1; 8 positions match TRBD1. The CDR3 is 14 amino acids. J lost 5 bases, V lost 4 bases, and 4 bases had no gene match. CDR1 and CDR2 from the germline V gene are MNHEY and SVGAGI. CDR3 residues: CASSLQGGNNEQFF. Here the CDR3 DNA reads TGTGCCAGCAGTTTACAGGGGGGTAACAATGAGCAGTTCTTC.

The genes are TRBV7-2 and TRBJ2-1, with 7 nucleotides matching TRBD2. The CDR3 has 17 amino acids. CDR1 SGHTA and CDR2 FQGNSA come from the germline V gene. The V segment lost 5 bases and the J segment 4 bases; nucleotides outside the gene matches: 14. The CDR3 sequence is CASSQPQLAEPYNEQFF. The CDR3 DNA reads as TGTGCCAGCAGCCAGCCCCAGCTAGCGGAACCTTACAATGAGCAGTTCTTC.

The chain has TRBV28 and TRBJ2-7, with D possibly being TRBD2 (6 bases). V gave up 6 bases and J gave up 4 bases, with 16 bases separating them. The CDR3 is 14 amino acids. Germline values: CDR1 MDHEN, CDR2 SYDVKM. The CDR3 nucleotides are TGTGCCAGCAGGGGGGGAGTGAGGGCATACGAGCAGTACTTC. Translated: CASRGGVRAYEQYF.

V and J are TRBV7-2 and TRBJ1-5, with a weak D call TRBD1 (5 bases). The germline gives CDR1 SGHTA, CDR2 FQGNSA. The CDR3 length is 15 residues. V was cut by 1 base and J by 6 bases, with 13 bases left in between. CDR3 nucleotides: TGTGCCAGCAGCTTAGTTGGGGCAACGGGTCAGCCCCAGCATTTT. Its translation: CASSLVGATGQPQHF.

The V gene is TRBV11-2, the J gene TRBJ2-2, with a tentative D call TRBD2 (5 bases). Germline CDR1 reads SGHAT; CDR2 reads FQNNGV. This CDR3 region has 16 residues. Trimming removed 5 bases at V and 6 bases at J, with 19 bases between. The CDR3 DNA follows: TGTGCCAGCAGCCCGCGGACGAGAGCGGCGGCCGGGGAGCTGTTTTTT. Amino acid sequence: CASSPRTRAAAGELFF. The full variable domain, in which reference TRBV11-2 and TRBJ2-2 provide the parts outside the CDR3, is EAGVAQSPRYKIIEKRQSVAFWCNPISGHATLYWYQQILGQGPKLLIQFQNNGVVDDSQLPKDRFSAERLKGVDSTLKIQPAKLEDSAVYLCASSPRTRAAAGELFFGEGSRLTVL.

The chain carries TRBV9 and TRBJ2-2; TRBD1 aligns across 9 bases. Per germline, CDR1 SGDLS and CDR2 YYNGEE. J gave up 0 bases and V 4 bases, and 4 bases lay outside the gene matches. The CDR3 has 16 residues. CDR3 protein: CASSPRTGANTGELFF. The CDR3 nucleotides are TGTGCCAGCAGCCCCAGGACAGGGGCGAACACCGGGGAGCTGTTTTTT.

This clone came up once. The rearrangement links TRBV28 to TRBJ1-2; TRBD1 matches 7 bases. The V gene's germline CDR1 is MDHEN and CDR2 SYDVKM. J lost 4 bases, V lost 3 bases, and 8 bases had no gene match. The CDR3 has 15 amino acids. The CDR3: CASSFHSGTAYGYTF. The CDR3 DNA is TGTGCCAGCAGTTTCCACTCCGGGACAGCCTATGGCTACACCTTC.

This chain uses TRBV6-6 with TRBJ1-2, with 7 positions matching TRBD1. Germline values: CDR1 MNHNY, CDR2 SVGAGI (reference sequence). V was clipped by 6 bases and J by 4 bases; unmatched bases: 5. The CDR3 runs to 13 residues. CDR3 protein: CASSPTGTYGYTF. For the CDR3, the DNA is TGTGCCAGCAGCCCGACAGGGACCTATGGCTACACCTTC.

The chain joins TRBV5-6 to TRBJ2-7, with 8 bases identical to TRBD1. The V gene's germline CDR1 is SGHDT and CDR2 YYEEEE. V lost 0 bases and J lost 7; bases outside the gene matches: 21. This CDR3 has 19 amino acids. The DNA for the CDR3 is TGTGCCAGCAGCTTGGTGGGCAGGGGGCGGGACGGGATTACGTGGGAGCAGTACTTC. It is translated as CASSLVGRGRDGITWEQYF.